This is a list of T cell receptor beta chains from one sample in a study of identifying expanded T cells in peripheral blood. Sequenced by immunoSEQ multiplex PCR; TCRdb stores in-frame clones only, minus some. In the table there are 90,000 to 100,000 clones, 88% of which are singletons. Sequencing input: blood. The receptors come from a person aged 18 to 69 in good health. CDR3s include the opening cysteine and the closing phenylalanine or tryptophan. The D gene is left open where the match is weak. The size field is filled for only some rows; it gives once, few, many or a size class.

j_call clone_size v_call d_call cdr3_aa cdr3_nt
TRBJ2-5 - TRBV10-3 TRBD1 CAISGDRQQETQYF TGTGCCATCAGCGGGGACAGGCAACAAGAGACCCAGTACTTC
TRBJ1-2 - TRBV16 - CASSQGQDYGYTF TGTGCCAGCAGCCAAGGCCAGGACTATGGCTACACCTTC
TRBJ1-2 - TRBV5-5 - CASSATDLHGYTF TGTGCCAGCAGCGCGACGGACCTGCATGGCTACACCTTC
TRBJ2-7 - TRBV7-2 TRBD2 CASSQAGGPYEQYF TGTGCCAGCAGTCAAGCGGGAGGGCCCTACGAGCAGTACTTC
TRBJ1-1 once TRBV7-9 - CASSSTGGTSEAFF TGTGCCAGCAGCTCGACAGGAGGTACGAGTGAAGCTTTCTTT
TRBJ1-1 once TRBV5-1 - CASSFGEIGTEAFF TGCGCCAGCAGCTTCGGGGAGATCGGCACTGAAGCTTTCTTT
TRBJ1-2 - TRBV7-9 - CASSPTIYGYTF TGTGCCAGCAGCCCTACGATCTATGGCTACACCTTC
TRBJ1-2 - TRBV2 - CASSDDGRYGYTF TGTGCCAGCAGTGATGACGGGCGCTATGGCTACACCTTC
TRBJ1-1 - TRBV7-2 - CASSLDRFGSMNTEAFF TGTGCCAGCAGCTTAGATCGATTCGGGTCTATGAACACTGAAGCTTTCTTT
TRBJ2-2 few TRBV18 TRBD2 CASSLGLAGTGELFF TGTGCCAGCTCCCTAGGACTAGCGGGCACCGGGGAGCTGTTTTTT
TRBJ1-2 - TRBV5-1 - CASSLGSTAGNYGYTF TGCGCCAGCAGCTTGGGTTCGACGGCCGGTAACTATGGCTACACCTTC
TRBJ2-1 - TRBV20-1 - CSARLNSEQFF TGCAGTGCTAGACTGAATAGTGAGCAGTTCTTC
TRBJ1-1 - TRBV7-3 - CARRGPTNTEAFF TGTGCCCGACGGGGACCGACGAACACTGAAGCTTTCTTT
TRBJ2-1 - TRBV5-6 - CASSLLREQFF TGTGCCAGCAGCTTGCTGAGGGAGCAGTTCTTC
TRBJ1-5 - TRBV27 TRBD1 CANPGTGGGGNQPQHF TGTGCCAACCCGGGGACAGGAGGGGGTGGCAATCAGCCCCAGCATTTT
TRBJ2-1 - TRBV5-1 TRBD2 CASSLGTSGDNEQFF TGCGCCAGCAGCTTAGGGACTAGCGGGGACAATGAGCAGTTCTTC
TRBJ1-4 - TRBV27 - CASTDPGLPGKLFF TGTGCCAGCACCGACCCCGGGCTCCCGGGGAAACTGTTTTTT
TRBJ2-2 - TRBV7-8 TRBD1 CASSPRTGGTGELFF TGTGCCAGCAGCCCCCGGACAGGGGGGACCGGGGAGCTGTTTTTT
TRBJ1-1 once TRBV19 - CASRGGGQPSSAEAFF TGTGCCAGTAGGGGCGGAGGACAGCCCTCGTCGGCTGAAGCTTTCTTT
TRBJ2-5 - TRBV7-2 - CASSRDRSTQYF TGTGCCAGCAGCCGAGACAGGAGTACCCAGTACTTC
TRBJ1-2 - TRBV11-1 - CASSSPGVHGYTF TGTGCCAGCAGCTCCCCAGGGGTCCATGGCTACACCTTC
TRBJ1-2 - TRBV6-1 - CASSESRPNYGYTF TGTGCCAGCAGTGAATCCAGGCCTAACTATGGCTACACCTTC
TRBJ2-2 - TRBV5-1 - CASTFTGELFF TGCGCCAGCACCTTCACCGGGGAGCTGTTTTTT
TRBJ2-1 - TRBV27 - CASSRGFGYNEQFF TGTGCCAGCAGTAGAGGGTTCGGCTACAATGAGCAGTTCTTC
TRBJ1-4 - TRBV5-4 - CASSFGGGKEKLFF TGTGCCAGCAGCTTTGGAGGGGGTAAAGAAAAACTGTTTTTT
TRBJ1-4 - TRBV5-6 - CASSSKFATNEKLFF TGTGCCAGCAGCTCGAAGTTTGCAACTAATGAAAAACTGTTTTTT
TRBJ2-3 - TRBV19 - CASSIDSGSGHTDTQYF TGTGCCAGTAGTATAGATAGTGGTAGCGGCCACACAGATACGCAGTATTTT
TRBJ2-1 - TRBV2 - CASSEERSSYNEQFF TGTGCCAGCAGTGAAGAGCGGAGCTCCTACAATGAGCAGTTCTTC
TRBJ2-1 once TRBV7-3 TRBD2 CASSSRTSGAYNEQFF TGTGCCAGCAGCTCCCGGACTAGCGGGGCCTACAATGAGCAGTTCTTC
TRBJ1-5 - TRBV6-5 - CASSYWSTHSNQPQHF TGTGCCAGCAGTTACTGGTCAACTCATAGCAATCAGCCCCAGCATTTT
TRBJ2-2 - TRBV11-3 - CASGGGTGPRGGELFF TGTGCCAGCGGAGGGGGTACAGGGCCCCGAGGCGGGGAGCTGTTTTTT
TRBJ2-5 - TRBV7-9 TRBD1 CASSSPDRGQTQYF TGTGCCAGCAGCTCACCCGACAGGGGACAGACCCAGTACTTC
TRBJ2-1 - TRBV5-1 - CASRSTGAIYNEQFF TGCGCCAGCAGGTCCACGGGGGCCATCTACAATGAGCAGTTCTTC
TRBJ1-1 - TRBV1 - CTAHRGNTEAFF TGCACCGCCCACAGGGGGAACACTGAAGCTTTCTTT
TRBJ1-2 - TRBV5-4 - CASSSKRREPYGYTF TGTGCCAGCAGCTCCAAGAGGAGGGAGCCCTATGGCTACACCTTC
TRBJ1-1 - TRBV5-1 - CASSLGAVTGNTEAFF TGCGCCAGCAGCTTAGGTGCCGTAACGGGGAACACTGAAGCTTTCTTT
TRBJ1-4 - TRBV6-5 - CASTSTGTLRGKLFF TGTGCCAGCACCTCCACCGGGACCCTACGGGGAAAACTGTTTTTT
TRBJ2-3 - TRBV7-2 TRBD2 CASSHRTSGSWGTDTQYF TGTGCCAGCAGCCATCGGACTAGCGGGAGTTGGGGCACAGATACGCAGTATTTT
TRBJ2-1 - TRBV27 TRBD1 CASSLQGAGNEQFF TGTGCCAGCAGTTTACAGGGGGCGGGGAATGAGCAGTTCTTC
TRBJ2-3 - TRBV6-4 TRBD2 CASSGTSGGTDTQYF TGTGCCAGCAGCGGGACTAGCGGGGGCACAGATACGCAGTATTTT
TRBJ1-4 - TRBV6-1 - CASSDSRSEKLFF TGTGCCAGCTCCGACAGTCGTAGTGAAAAACTGTTTTTT
TRBJ1-5 - TRBV30 - CAWSASLGQPQHF TGTGCCTGGAGTGCGAGTCTCGGTCAGCCCCAGCATTTT
TRBJ2-7 - TRBV19 - CASSMMGNEQYF TGTGCCAGTAGTATGATGGGGAACGAGCAGTACTTC
TRBJ1-1 - TRBV5-6 TRBD1 CASSYLTHRGQVDFF TGTGCCAGCAGCTATTTGACTCACAGGGGGCAAGTGGATTTCTTT
TRBJ2-7 few TRBV10-3 TRBD2 CAISSGGFEQYF TGTGCCATCAGTAGCGGGGGCTTTGAGCAGTACTTC
TRBJ1-3 few TRBV19 - CASSIGGNPGNTIYF TGTGCCAGTAGTATCGGAGGAAACCCTGGAAACACCATATATTTT
TRBJ1-2 - TRBV6-5 TRBD1 CASSYADRVGGYTF TGTGCCAGCAGTTACGCAGACAGGGTGGGTGGCTACACCTTC
TRBJ1-4 - TRBV7-9 - CASSLGSAWGEKLFF TGTGCCAGCAGCTTAGGCTCAGCGTGGGGTGAAAAACTGTTTTTT